This TCR beta chain derives from a study of shared T cell receptors in the human thymus. CDR1 and CDR2 from the germline V gene are SGHTA and FQGTGA. CDR3 length equals 18 residues. The V gene end was trimmed by 5 bases and the J gene end by 0 bases; junction bases not matched to a gene: 10. Profiling relied on immunoSEQ multiplex PCR, and the TCRdb table lists in-frame clones only, not all of them. The table shows 600,000 or so clones, with roughly 86% occurring only once. These data were also reused for a study on human thymus T cells. That report adds: The sample donors, healthy Finnish infants, were having corrective surgery for congenital heart defects. During corrective heart surgery, resections were taken, and the thymus tissue came from them. What appeared biased in thymic and blood repertoires was the usage of V and J genes. Related research examined unrelated individuals and reported that their thymic repertoires overlapped highly.

This sequence joins TRBV7-3 and TRBJ2-1; 10 nucleotides line up with TRBD2. This TCR came from a boy younger than two with a congenital heart defect. Sequencing input: thymocytes. CDR3 sequence reads: CASSPIGLAGDSYNEQFF. Here the CDR3 DNA reads TGTGCCAGCAGCCCAATAGGCCTAGCGGGGGACTCCTACAATGAGCAGTTCTTC.